This TCR beta chain came from a study of cytomegalovirus exposure and HLA in healthy donors. Across the study: Within an early data release were about 85 million unique TCRs drawn from HLA-typed donors. General study results and limits: Of the V segments, some could not be distinguished, including TRBV6-2 and TRBV6-3, and were excluded. In a later analysis, TCR association rates varied by HLA locus: DRB1 most, HLA-C fewest. Accurate predictions that matched the HLA-A and HLA-B alleles of most subjects were reportedly made from TCR beta sequences.

Vbeta (60) and Jbeta (13) primers were used in the PCR. Here immunoSEQ multiplex PCR was the method, and the copy in TCRdb shows in-frame clones only, minus some. The sample records roughly 70,000 clones, under 80% being singletons. Regarding this clone: Its antigen remains unknown.

Trimming left V 10 bases short and J 3 bases short, with 19 bases between. The CDR3 extends over 15 amino acids. Specimen: PBMCs. The chain carries TRBV23-1 and TRBJ1-5, with D maybe TRBD1 (5 bases). TRBV23-1 is filed as an ORF, its function uncertain. This sequence was found in a male donor in good health and CMV-seropositive. DNA for the CDR3: TGCGCCATACCGAAGGCCTGGGGCCCCAATCAGCCCCAGCATTTT. Translated: CAIPKAWGPNQPQHF.